Listed below are T cell receptor beta chains from one sample, sequenced in a study of shared clonotypes between healthy human individuals. The method was immunoSEQ multiplex PCR; TCRdb's version includes in-frame clones alone and lacks a portion of them. The sample includes some 1 million clones, around 74% of them seen just once. Sequenced sample: memory CD4+ T cells sorted from blood. All receptors derive from a young man in good health. Each CDR3 is given with its conserved first and last residue. The D gene is left open where the match is weak. Rows may omit the clone size; those that give it use once, few, many or a size class.

size | D | J | V | CDR3 | DNA
. | . | TRBJ1-5 | TRBV19 | CASSERSGGSQPQHF | TGTGCCAGTAGTGAGAGGTCAGGAGGGAGTCAGCCCCAGCATTTT
. | . | TRBJ2-3 | TRBV19 | CASRRTPTDTQYF | TGTGCCAGTAGAAGGACGCCCACAGATACGCAGTATTTT
. | . | TRBJ1-6 | TRBV2 | CASSERPSAGLLHF | TGTGCCAGCAGTGAGCGGCCCTCTGCGGGCCTTCTCCACTTT
. | TRBD1 | TRBJ2-1 | TRBV6-1 | CASRTGSSYNEQFF | TGTGCCAGCAGGACAGGGAGCTCCTACAATGAGCAGTTCTTC
. | . | TRBJ1-1 | TRBV2 | CASSDMGRAFGAFF | TGTGCCAGCAGTGATATGGGGAGGGCCTTTGGGGCTTTCTTT
. | . | TRBJ2-1 | TRBV27 | CASSLGSQGRSEQFF | TGTGCCAGCAGTTTGGGTTCTCAGGGTCGGAGTGAGCAGTTCTTC
. | TRBD1 | TRBJ2-5 | TRBV5-1 | CASSLGPGTGSKTQYF | TGCGCCAGCAGCTTGGGTCCCGGGACAGGATCGAAGACCCAGTACTTC
. | . | TRBJ2-2 | TRBV5-1 | CASSLNQVNGELFF | TGCGCCAGCAGCTTGAACCAGGTGAACGGGGAGCTGTTTTTT
many | TRBD1 | TRBJ2-1 | TRBV11-3 | CASSRDRGGNEQFF | TGTGCCAGCAGCCGGGACAGGGGTGGCAATGAGCAGTTCTTC
. | TRBD1 | TRBJ2-7 | TRBV6-6 | CASSSQGSGEQYF | TGTGCCAGCAGTTCACAGGGGTCCGGGGAGCAGTACTTC
. | . | TRBJ1-1 | TRBV6-6 | CASSSGQYEAFF | TGTGCCAGCAGTTCCGGACAGTATGAAGCTTTCTTT
. | TRBD1 | TRBJ2-5 | TRBV5-1 | CASSLSLGTDQETQYF | TGCGCCAGCAGCTTGTCCCTGGGGACAGATCAAGAGACCCAGTACTTC
. | . | TRBJ2-7 | TRBV6-5 | CASSYRGEQYF | TGTGCCAGCAGTTACCGGGGCGAGCAGTACTTC
few | TRBD1 | TRBJ1-1 | TRBV14 | CASSQQGGTEAFF | TGTGCCAGCAGCCAACAGGGGGGAACTGAAGCTTTCTTT
few | . | TRBJ1-1 | TRBV5-6 | CASSLGGPTEAFF | TGTGCCAGCAGCTTGGGGGGGCCCACTGAAGCTTTCTTT
once | . | TRBJ2-7 | TRBV2 | CASLAFEYEQYF | TGTGCCAGCCTGGCGTTTGAGTACGAGCAGTACTTC
few | . | TRBJ2-7 | TRBV5-6 | CASSSQGLEQYF | TGTGCCAGCAGCTCCCAGGGGCTCGAGCAGTACTTC
. | . | TRBJ2-1 | TRBV2 | CASSLGDEQFF | TGTGCCAGCAGCCTGGGAGATGAGCAGTTCTTC
. | . | TRBJ2-7 | TRBV6-5 | CASSRTGTPYEQYF | TGTGCCAGCAGTAGAACCGGGACGCCCTACGAGCAGTACTTC
. | TRBD1 | TRBJ1-1 | TRBV27 | CASSSVSRGSHTEAFF | TGTGCCAGCAGTTCAGTCTCCAGGGGGAGTCACACTGAAGCTTTCTTT
. | TRBD2 | TRBJ2-1 | TRBV11-3 | CASSLVSGGHNEQFF | TGTGCCAGCAGCTTAGTTAGCGGGGGGCATAATGAGCAGTTCTTC
few | . | TRBJ1-4 | TRBV30 | CAWSPGQLREKLFF | TGTGCCTGGAGCCCAGGACAGCTGAGGGAAAAACTGTTTTTT
. | TRBD1 | TRBJ2-7 | TRBV25-1 | CASRPGQGAGQYF | TGTGCCAGCAGACCGGGACAGGGGGCTGGGCAGTACTTC
. | TRBD1 | TRBJ1-1 | TRBV2 | CASRSGQGNTEAFF | TGTGCCAGCAGGTCGGGACAGGGGAACACTGAAGCTTTCTTT
. | . | TRBJ1-6 | TRBV29-1 | CSVKINNSPLHF | TGCAGCGTAAAAATAAATAATTCACCCCTCCACTTT
. | TRBD1 | TRBJ2-5 | TRBV7-2 | CASSFSRDRVQETQYF | TGTGCCAGCAGCTTTTCCCGGGACAGGGTGCAGGAGACCCAGTACTTC
. | . | TRBJ2-7 | TRBV5-6 | CASSAKYEQYF | TGTGCCAGCAGCGCCAAATACGAGCAGTACTTC
. | . | TRBJ2-3 | TRBV6-6 | CASSYPQGKSEDTQYF | TGTGCCAGCAGTTATCCCCAGGGAAAGTCGGAAGATACGCAGTATTTT
few | . | TRBJ1-5 | TRBV27 | CASSLRQGGNQPQHF | TGTGCCAGCAGTTTACGGCAGGGAGGCAATCAGCCCCAGCATTTT
. | . | TRBJ2-5 | TRBV6-1 | CASQWLETQYF | TGTGCCAGCCAATGGCTAGAGACCCAGTACTTC
. | TRBD1 | TRBJ2-1 | TRBV5-1 | CASSPDRVVQNEQFF | TGCGCCAGCAGTCCTGACAGGGTGGTTCAAAATGAGCAGTTCTTC
. | . | TRBJ1-1 | TRBV10-3 | CAINQGGRRNTEAFF | TGTGCCATCAATCAGGGTGGGCGTCGGAACACTGAAGCTTTCTTT
. | TRBD2 | TRBJ2-7 | TRBV27 | CASSPRAGGSSYEQYF | TGTGCCAGCAGTCCCCGGGCCGGGGGGAGCTCCTACGAGCAGTACTTC
. | . | TRBJ2-1 | TRBV5-4 | CASSLPGLGDNEQFF | TGTGCCAGCAGCTTACCTGGGCTTGGGGACAATGAGCAGTTCTTC
. | TRBD1 | TRBJ2-2 | TRBV7-6 | CASSSGTGDNTGELFF | TGTGCCAGCAGCTCTGGGACAGGTGACAACACCGGGGAGCTGTTTTTT
. | . | TRBJ1-5 | TRBV28 | CASYSRPGSSNQPQHF | TGTGCCAGCTACTCCCGGCCAGGGAGTAGCAATCAGCCCCAGCATTTT
. | . | TRBJ1-4 | TRBV30 | CAWRTGGNEKLFF | TGTGCCTGGAGAACGGGGGGAAATGAAAAACTGTTTTTT
. | . | TRBJ2-1 | TRBV9 | CASSVDPGWDNEQFF | TGTGCCAGCAGCGTAGATCCGGGATGGGACAATGAGCAGTTCTTC
. | . | TRBJ2-6 | TRBV7-9 | CASSLQGSSGANVLTF | TGTGCCAGCAGCTTACAGGGCAGCTCTGGGGCCAACGTCCTGACTTTC
. | TRBD1 | TRBJ1-1 | TRBV28 | CASSLGGTALEAFF | TGTGCCAGCAGTTTAGGCGGGACAGCCTTAGAAGCTTTCTTT
. | . | TRBJ2-5 | TRBV5-1 | CASSSTMETQYF | TGCGCCAGCAGCTCAACTATGGAGACCCAGTACTTC
. | . | TRBJ2-1 | TRBV29-1 | CSVEETHYNEQFF | TGCAGCGTTGAAGAAACCCACTACAATGAGCAGTTCTTC
few | TRBD1 | TRBJ2-7 | TRBV11-2 | CASSKTGFLYEQYF | TGTGCCAGCAGCAAGACAGGGTTCCTCTACGAGCAGTACTTC
. | TRBD1 | TRBJ1-5 | TRBV5-5 | CASSFGTANQPQHF | TGTGCCAGCAGCTTCGGGACAGCCAATCAGCCCCAGCATTTT
. | TRBD1 | TRBJ1-1 | TRBV14 | CASSRGSTGTGIAEAFF | TGTGCCAGCAGCCGAGGATCCACCGGGACAGGGATCGCTGAAGCTTTCTTT
. | . | TRBJ1-1 | TRBV7-2 | CASSVGTTNTEAFF | TGTGCCAGCAGCGTCGGGACTACGAACACTGAAGCTTTCTTT
. | . | TRBJ2-3 | TRBV10-3 | CAISEFTDTQYF | TGTGCCATCAGTGAGTTCACAGATACGCAGTATTTT